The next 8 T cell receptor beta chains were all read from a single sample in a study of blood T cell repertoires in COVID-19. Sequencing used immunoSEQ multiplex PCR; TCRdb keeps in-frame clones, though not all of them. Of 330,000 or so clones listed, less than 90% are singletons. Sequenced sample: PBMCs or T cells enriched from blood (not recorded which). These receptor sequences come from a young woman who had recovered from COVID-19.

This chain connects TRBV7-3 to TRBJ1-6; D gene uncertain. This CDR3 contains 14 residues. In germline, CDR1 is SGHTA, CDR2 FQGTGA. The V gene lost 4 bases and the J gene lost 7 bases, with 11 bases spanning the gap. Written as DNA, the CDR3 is TGTGCCAGCAGCTCAAGCGGAGGGAATTCACCCCTCCACTTT. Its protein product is CASSSSGGNSPLHF.

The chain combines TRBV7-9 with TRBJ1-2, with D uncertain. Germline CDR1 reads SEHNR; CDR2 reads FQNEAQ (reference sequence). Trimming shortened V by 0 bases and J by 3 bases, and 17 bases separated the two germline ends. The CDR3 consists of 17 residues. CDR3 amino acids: CASSLAFPSATDYGYTF. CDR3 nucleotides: TGTGCCAGCAGCTTAGCCTTTCCGAGCGCGACTGACTATGGCTACACCTTC. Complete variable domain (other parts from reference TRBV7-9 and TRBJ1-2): DTGVSQNPRHKITKRGQNVTFRCDPISEHNRLYWYRQTLGQGPEFLTYFQNEAQLEKSRLLSDRFSAERPKGSFSTLEIQRTEQGDSAMYLCASSLAFPSATDYGYTFGSGTRLTVV.

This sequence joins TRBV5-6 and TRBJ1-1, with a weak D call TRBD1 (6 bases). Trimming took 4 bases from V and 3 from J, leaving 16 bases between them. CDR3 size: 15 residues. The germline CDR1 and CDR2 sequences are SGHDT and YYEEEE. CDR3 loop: CASSPQGSVDTEAFF. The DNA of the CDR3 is TGTGCCAGCAGCCCTCAGGGGTCTGTAGACACTGAAGCTTTCTTT.

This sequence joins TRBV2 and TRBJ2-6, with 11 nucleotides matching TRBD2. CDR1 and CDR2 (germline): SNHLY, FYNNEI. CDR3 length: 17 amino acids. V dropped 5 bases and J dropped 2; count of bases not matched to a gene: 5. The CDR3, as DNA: TGTGCCAGCAGTATAGCGGGAGGGCCAGCTGGGGCCAACGTCCTGACTTTC. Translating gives CASSIAGGPAGANVLTF.

The CDR3 nucleotides are TGTGCCAGCAGCTCACCGGCGGGAGGGAGCGACAATGAGCAGTTCTTC. This encodes CASSSPAGGSDNEQFF. The V call is TRBV7-9, the J call TRBJ2-1; 9 positions match TRBD2. The CDR3 spans 16 residues. Per germline, CDR1 SEHNR and CDR2 FQNEAQ (reference sequence). The ends lost 4 bases at V and 5 bases at J; junction bases unmatched: 9.

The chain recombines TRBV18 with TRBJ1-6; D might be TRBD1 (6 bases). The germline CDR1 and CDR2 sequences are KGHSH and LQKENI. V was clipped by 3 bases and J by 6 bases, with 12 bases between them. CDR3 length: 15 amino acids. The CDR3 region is CASSPGHLLNSPLHF. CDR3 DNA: TGTGCCAGCTCACCGGGACATCTGCTTAATTCACCCCTCCACTTT.

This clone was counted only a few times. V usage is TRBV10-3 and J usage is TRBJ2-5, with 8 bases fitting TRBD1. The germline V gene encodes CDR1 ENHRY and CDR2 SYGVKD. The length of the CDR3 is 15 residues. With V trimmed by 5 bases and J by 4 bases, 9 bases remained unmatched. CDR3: CAISRTGSVGETQYF. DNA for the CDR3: TGTGCCATCAGTCGGACAGGGTCGGTGGGAGAGACCCAGTACTTC.

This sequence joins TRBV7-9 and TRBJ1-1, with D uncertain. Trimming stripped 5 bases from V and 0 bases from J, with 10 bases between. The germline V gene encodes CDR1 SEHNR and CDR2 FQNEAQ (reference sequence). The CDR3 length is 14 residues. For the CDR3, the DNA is TGTGCCAGCAGCAAAGAAATCATGAACACTGAAGCTTTCTTT. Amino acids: CASSKEIMNTEAFF.